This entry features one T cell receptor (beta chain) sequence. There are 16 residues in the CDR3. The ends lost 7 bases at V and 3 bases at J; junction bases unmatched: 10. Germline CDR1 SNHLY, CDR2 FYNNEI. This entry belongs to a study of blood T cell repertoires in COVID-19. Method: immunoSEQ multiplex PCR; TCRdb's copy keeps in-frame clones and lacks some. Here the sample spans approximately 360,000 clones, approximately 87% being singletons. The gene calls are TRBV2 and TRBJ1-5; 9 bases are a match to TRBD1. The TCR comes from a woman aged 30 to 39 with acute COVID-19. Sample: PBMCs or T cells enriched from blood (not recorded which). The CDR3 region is CASKISRDRDNQPQHF. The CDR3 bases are TGTGCCAGCAAGATTTCCAGGGACAGGGACAATCAGCCCCAGCATTTT.